Presented here are 23 T cell receptor beta chains from one specimen sequenced in a study of cytomegalovirus exposure and HLA in healthy donors. Amplification used 60 Vbeta primers and 13 Jbeta primers. The data were produced by immunoSEQ multiplex PCR, yet TCRdb's version contains in-frame clones alone and is incomplete. The data contain 100,000 to 120,000 clones, 76% of them singletons. The sequenced sample was PBMCs. These TCRs come from a man in his forties in good health and CMV-seropositive.

This clone turned up a few times. The V call is TRBV16, the J call TRBJ2-1; 9 nucleotides line up with TRBD1. The V gene's germline CDR1 is KGHSY and CDR2 FQNENV. The trim removed 5 bases at V and 4 bases at J, leaving 6 bases unmatched. The CDR3 is 15 amino acids. CDR3 nucleotides: TGTGCCAGCAGCGCGGGACAGGGTCTTTACAATGAGCAGTTCTTC. Translation: CASSAGQGLYNEQFF.

This chain joins TRBV9 and TRBJ2-5; 9 bases line up with TRBD1. With V trimmed by 3 bases and J by 11 bases, 8 bases remained unmatched. Germline V gene data show CDR1 as SGDLS and CDR2 as YYNGEE. CDR3 length: 13 residues. The CDR3 loop reads CASSGRDREEQYF. The CDR3 nucleotides are TGTGCCAGCAGCGGCCGGGACAGGGAGGAGCAGTACTTC.

This CDR3 reads CASSAWTGTTEAFF. The CDR3 nucleotides are TGTGCCAGCAGTGCCTGGACAGGGACCACTGAAGCTTTCTTT. The chain couples TRBV2 to TRBJ1-1; TRBD1 agrees at 8 bases. The V gene end was trimmed by 4 bases and the J gene end by 4 bases; junction bases not matched to a gene: 5. The CDR3 extends over 14 amino acids. From germline, CDR1 is SNHLY and CDR2 FYNNEI.

The CDR3 DNA follows: TGTGCCAGCAGTCCCTCCCTAGCGGGAGGAGTAGCCAAAAACATTCAGTACTTC. It is translated as CASSPSLAGGVAKNIQYF. This chain links TRBV25-1 with TRBJ2-4; 11 nucleotides match TRBD2. Losses at the gene ends were 5 bases for V and 0 bases for J; bases not matched to a gene: 9. The CDR3 is made up of 18 amino acids. CDR1 is MGHDK and CDR2 is SYGVNS in the germline V gene.

In its sample, this clone ranks as medium-sized (0.01 to 0.1%). This rearrangement joins TRBV2 to TRBJ1-5, with 10 bases matching TRBD1. The germline gives CDR1 SNHLY, CDR2 FYNNEI. The V gene end was trimmed by 3 bases and the J gene end by 6 bases; junction bases not matched to a gene: 5. CDR3 size: 15 residues. The CDR3 spells CASSDGTGAGQPQHF. As DNA, the CDR3 is TGTGCCAGCAGTGACGGGACAGGGGCCGGTCAGCCCCAGCATTTT.

The chain couples TRBV27 to TRBJ1-2, with 8 bases that match TRBD1. In germline, CDR1 is MNHEY, CDR2 SMNVEV (reference sequence). The CDR3 is made up of 13 amino acids. The trim removed 3 bases at V and 8 bases at J, leaving 5 bases unmatched. The CDR3 sequence: CASSFRTGLGYTF. Written as DNA, the CDR3 is TGTGCCAGCAGTTTTAGGACAGGGTTGGGCTACACCTTC.

This clone has more than one count but fewer than ten. The chain couples TRBV6-1 to TRBJ1-5, with a weak D call TRBD1 (5 bases). V was clipped by 1 base and J by 9 bases, with 19 bases between them. CDR1 and CDR2 (germline): MNHNS, SASEGT. The CDR3 runs 16 residues. CDR3 region: CASSEVFIERRGPQHF. The CDR3 DNA reads TGTGCCAGCAGTGAAGTCTTTATCGAGAGGAGGGGGCCCCAGCATTTT.

The chain combines TRBV28 with TRBJ2-3, with TRBD2 as a possible D gene (5 bases). The germline V gene encodes CDR1 MDHEN and CDR2 SYDVKM. CDR3 length equals 14 residues. V was trimmed by 7 bases and J by 0 bases, leaving 11 bases between them. DNA for the CDR3: TGTGCCAGCACCCGGGGAGAGAGCACAGATACGCAGTATTTT. Translated, it gives CASTRGESTDTQYF.

The chain employs TRBV10-3 and TRBJ2-7; D is undetermined. The CDR3 is 14 residues long. Trimming left V 2 bases short and J 2 bases short, with 10 bases between. Germline V gene lookup returns CDR1 ENHRY and CDR2 SYGVKD. The CDR3 protein is CAISEPTDPYEQYF. The CDR3 bases are TGTGCCATCAGTGAGCCCACTGATCCCTACGAGCAGTACTTC.

A remark on this clone: The junction and the germline gene differ at one end; a read error may be behind it. Additional DNA sequences in this sample encode the identical CDR3. The V and J genes are TRBV19 and TRBJ1-6, with TRBD1 identical over 7 bases. This CDR3 is built from 15 residues. Germline values: CDR1 LNHDA, CDR2 SQIVND (reference sequence). The CDR3 loop is CASSIGQGENSPLHF. CDR3 coding DNA: TGCGCCAGTAGTATAGGCCAGGGGGAGAATTCACCCCTCCACTTT.

This clone was seen a handful of times. The genes are TRBV6-5 and TRBJ2-7; 9 positions agree with TRBD2. CDR3 length: 15 residues. Germline V gene data show CDR1 as MNHEY and CDR2 as SVGAGI. The trim removed 5 bases at V and 1 base at J, leaving 6 bases unmatched. The CDR3 bases are TGTGCCAGCAGTATCGATAGCGGGGGATCCTACGAGCAGTACTTC. This codes for CASSIDSGGSYEQYF.

This chain links TRBV7-2 with TRBJ1-4; D might be TRBD1 (5 bases). Trimming took 1 base from V and 3 from J, leaving 9 bases between them. The CDR3 is made up of 15 amino acids. Per germline, CDR1 SGHTA and CDR2 FQGNSA. CDR3 protein: CASSLVSRANEKLFF. CDR3 coding DNA: TGTGCCAGCAGCTTAGTTTCCAGGGCTAATGAAAAACTGTTTTTT.

There are a few counts of this clone. The chain has TRBV19 and TRBJ1-2; D is ambiguous. The germline V gene has CDR1 LNHDA and CDR2 SQIVND (reference sequence). The V end was cut by 3 bases, the J end by 6 bases, with 14 bases between. The CDR3 is made up of 14 amino acids. In DNA form, the CDR3 reads TGTGCCAGTAGTATTGGGAGACGGGAAGATGGCTACACCTTC. It encodes CASSIGRREDGYTF.

The count of this clone is one. The chain combines TRBV7-3 with TRBJ2-2, with 13 nucleotides matching TRBD2. Germline V gene lookup returns CDR1 SGHTA and CDR2 FQGTGA. The CDR3 runs 18 residues. V lost 5 bases and J lost 2; bases outside the gene matches: 8. The CDR3 bases are TGTGCCAGCAGCGCCGGGACTAGCGGGATTCCCAACACCGGGGAGCTGTTTTTT. Protein product: CASSAGTSGIPNTGELFF. Complete variable domain (other parts from reference TRBV7-3 and TRBJ2-2): GAGVSQTPSNKVTEKGKYVELRCDPISGHTALYWYRQSLGQGPEFLIYFQGTGAADDSGLPNDRFFAVRPEGSVSTLKIQRTERGDSAVYLCASSAGTSGIPNTGELFFGEGSRLTVL.

V is TRBV19 and J is TRBJ2-5, with 7 bases lining up with TRBD2. The V and J ends lost 10 bases and 4 bases, in that order; junction bases with no gene match: 9. This CDR3 is built from 13 residues. Germline values: CDR1 LNHDA, CDR2 SQIVND (reference sequence). CDR3 coding DNA: TGTGCCACCAGTGAGGGAGGGGTAGAGACCCAGTACTTC. This encodes CATSEGGVETQYF. The variable domain in full, completed from reference TRBV19 and TRBJ2-5, reads DGGITQSPKYLFRKEGQNVTLSCEQNLNHDAMYWYRQDPGQGLRLIYYSQIVNDFQKGDIAEGYSVSREKKESFPLTVTSAQKNPTAFYLCATSEGGVETQYFGPGTRLLVL.

The chain has TRBV7-8 and TRBJ2-1; 7 bases line up with TRBD2. Looked up from germline, CDR1 is SGHVS and CDR2 is FQNEAQ. V was pared by 4 bases and J by 3 bases, with 6 bases of the junction left unmatched. The CDR3 has 15 amino acids. The CDR3 loop is CASSWIAGYYNEQFF. CDR3 coding DNA: TGTGCCAGCAGCTGGATAGCGGGCTACTACAATGAGCAGTTCTTC.

This chain's CDR3 is CASSQRSAGSSYEQYF. Written as DNA, the CDR3 is TGTGCCAGCAGCCAACGCTCAGCGGGGAGCTCCTACGAGCAGTACTTC. The chain is built from TRBV4-2 and TRBJ2-7; 7 nucleotides line up with TRBD2. The CDR3 runs 16 residues. Germline values: CDR1 LGHNA, CDR2 YNFKEQ. The V segment lost 2 bases and the J segment 0 bases; nucleotides outside the gene matches: 7.

This rearrangement joins TRBV5-1 to TRBJ1-1; D not resolved. The CDR3 extends over 15 amino acids. The V end lost 4 bases, the J end lost 0 bases, and 13 bases lay between the germline ends. The germline CDR1 and CDR2 sequences are SGHRS and YFSETQ. CDR3 in amino acids: CASSPSGGMNTEAFF. The CDR3 bases are TGCGCCAGCAGCCCCTCGGGAGGTATGAACACTGAAGCTTTCTTT.

The chain uses TRBV18 and TRBJ2-5; D perhaps matches TRBD1 (6 bases). CDR3 length: 14 residues. Between the trimmed V and J ends, which lost 1 base and 4 bases, there was a span of 10 bases. CDR1 is KGHSH and CDR2 is LQKENI in the germline V gene. The CDR3 here is CASSPQGVVETQYF. DNA of the CDR3: TGTGCCAGCTCACCACAGGGGGTGGTAGAGACCCAGTACTTC.

This rearrangement joins TRBV19 to TRBJ1-3; D is unclear. CDR1 LNHDA and CDR2 SQIVND come from the germline V gene (reference sequence). V was shortened by 7 bases and J by 6 bases, with 16 bases between the two germline ends. The CDR3 runs 14 residues. The chain's CDR3 is CASNDQAAKNTIYF. CDR3 sequence (DNA): TGTGCCAGTAACGATCAGGCAGCCAAAAACACCATATATTTT.

For the CDR3, the DNA is TGCAGCGTTGCGATGGCTAGCGGCAACAATGAGCAGTTCTTC. Translation: CSVAMASGNNEQFF. V and J are TRBV29-1 and TRBJ2-1, with 7 bases that match TRBD2. Germline CDR1 SQVTM, CDR2 ANQGSEA. This CDR3 has 14 residues. V shed 4 bases and J 5 bases; nucleotides not matched to a gene: 8.

This chain connects TRBV4-2 to TRBJ2-5, with TRBD2 identical over 12 bases. From germline, CDR1 is LGHNA and CDR2 YNFKEQ. The junction had 4 bases not matched to a gene; V was cut back by 1 base and J by 4 bases. The CDR3 has 16 residues. CDR3 sequence (DNA): TGTGCCAGCAGCCAAGTCCTGACTAGCGGGGGAGAGACCCAGTACTTC. It is translated as CASSQVLTSGGETQYF.

This clone was counted a single time. A junction end diverges from the germline sequence, so it may reflect a read error. This chain connects TRBV4-3 to TRBJ2-4; perhaps TRBD2 as D (5 bases). Germline V gives CDR1 LGHNA, CDR2 YSLEER. The CDR3 has 13 amino acids. CDR3 sequence reads: CASSQVPGNSQYF. CDR3 nucleotides: TGCGCCAGCAGCCAAGTCCCGGGAAACAGTCAGTACTTC.